Following are 8 T cell receptor beta chains from one sample sequenced in a study of blood T cell repertoires in COVID-19. This table comes from immunoSEQ multiplex PCR, and its TCRdb copy is limited to in-frame clones, with some not included. Here the sample spans fewer than 450,000 clones, over 80% being singletons. Sequenced sample: peripheral blood. These TCRs come from a woman aged 45 to 65 with COVID-19, enrolled during active disease.

J is TRBJ2-1 and V is TRBV7-2; 7 bases are a match to TRBD1. CDR1 is SGHTA, CDR2 FQGNSA, per germline. Germline trimming cut 5 bases from V and 0 bases from J; bases unmatched to any gene: 10. The CDR3 is made up of 17 amino acids. The CDR3: CASSQGGWASSYNEQFF. The CDR3 DNA reads TGTGCCAGCAGCCAAGGGGGCTGGGCGAGCTCCTACAATGAGCAGTTCTTC.

This clone was counted a few times. The rearrangement links TRBV18 to TRBJ2-7, with D maybe TRBD1 (7 bases). V lost 2 bases and J lost 6, with 17 bases in between. The germline gives CDR1 KGHSH, CDR2 LQKENI. The CDR3 contains 15 residues. The CDR3 loop is CASSPSQGGGGEQYF. CDR3 DNA: TGTGCCAGCTCACCATCGCAGGGGGGAGGTGGCGAGCAGTACTTC.

This clone was counted once. The V gene is TRBV18, the J gene TRBJ1-1; D is possibly TRBD1 (5 bases). The CDR3 runs to 14 residues. The germline V and J ends were trimmed by 3 bases and 4 bases, with 12 bases remaining between them. CDR1 and CDR2 (germline): KGHSH, LQKENI. The CDR3 DNA follows: TGTGCCAGCTCACCGGGAGGGACTGCCACTGAAGCTTTCTTT. Translation gives CASSPGGTATEAFF.

This chain uses TRBV10-3 with TRBJ1-1; 8 nucleotides align to TRBD1. CDR1 and CDR2 (germline): ENHRY, SYGVKD. The V and J ends lost 6 bases and 7 bases, in that order; junction bases with no gene match: 10. This CDR3 has 14 amino acids. CDR3 residues: CAISADGQGGEAFF. The CDR3 DNA sequence: TGTGCCATCAGCGCAGACGGACAGGGCGGTGAAGCTTTCTTT.

The gene calls are TRBV24-1 and TRBJ2-3, with 9 bases matching TRBD1. The CDR3 has 17 amino acids. Germline V gene sequence: CDR1 KGHDR, CDR2 SFDVKD. The J segment lost 0 bases and the V segment lost 4 bases, leaving 7 bases of the junction unmatched. CDR3 residues: CATSDQGTGLSTDTQYF. The CDR3 DNA is TGTGCCACCAGTGACCAGGGGACAGGGCTAAGCACAGATACGCAGTATTTT.

This chain joins TRBV28 and TRBJ1-6; 7 bases are shared with TRBD1. The length of the CDR3 is 16 residues. The germline V gene encodes CDR1 MDHEN and CDR2 SYDVKM. The trim removed 6 bases at V and 6 bases at J, leaving 11 bases unmatched. The CDR3 loop is CASSPGTVRGNSPLHF. CDR3 nucleotide sequence: TGTGCCAGCAGCCCCGGGACAGTTAGGGGTAATTCACCCCTCCACTTT.

This chain links TRBV7-3 with TRBJ2-1, with 10 bases lining up with TRBD2. This CDR3 comprises 17 residues. With V trimmed by 5 bases and J by 6 bases, 13 bases remained unmatched. In germline, CDR1 is SGHTA, CDR2 FQGTGA. The CDR3 DNA reads as TGTGCCAGCAGCCCCCGGGACAGCGGGAGGGCGAGCAATGAGCAGTTCTTC. It translates to CASSPRDSGRASNEQFF.

The chain joins TRBV6-4 to TRBJ1-1; D is ambiguous. There are 13 residues in the CDR3. Germline values: CDR1 MRHNA, CDR2 SNTAGT. Trimming left V 6 bases short and J 4 bases short, with 12 bases between. CDR3 sequence reads: CASRSWLGTEAFF. CDR3 bases: TGTGCCAGCAGATCGTGGCTAGGCACTGAAGCTTTCTTT.